One and the same sample provided the 11 T cell receptor beta chains below, sequenced in a study of cytomegalovirus exposure and HLA in healthy donors. In the PCR, 60 Vbeta and 13 Jbeta primers were used. The assay was immunoSEQ multiplex PCR, and TCRdb's table has in-frame clones only and misses some. This sample contains some 120,000 clones. Sequencing input: PBMCs. These receptors came from a young man in good health and CMV-seronegative.

V is TRBV5-1 and J is TRBJ2-7; the match to TRBD1 covers 8 bases. Looked up from germline, CDR1 is SGHRS and CDR2 is YFSETQ. V was clipped by 0 bases and J by 2 bases; unmatched bases: 13. There are 18 residues in the CDR3. The CDR3 is CASSLGPLHRGYPYEQYF. Written as DNA, the CDR3 is TGCGCCAGCAGCTTGGGGCCCCTTCACAGGGGGTACCCCTACGAGCAGTACTTC.

V gene TRBV2 combines with J gene TRBJ2-7, with 11 bases aligning to TRBD2. In germline, CDR1 is SNHLY, CDR2 FYNNEI. The trim removed 7 bases at V and 3 bases at J, leaving 8 bases unmatched. The CDR3 is 15 residues long. The CDR3 loop is CASTPGLADHYEQYF. CDR3 in DNA: TGTGCCAGCACCCCGGGACTAGCGGACCACTACGAGCAGTACTTC.

The chain employs TRBV5-4 and TRBJ2-2; D gene ambiguous. The ends were cut back, 4 bases at V and 4 bases at J, with 11 bases in the middle. Germline V gene data show CDR1 as SGHNT and CDR2 as YYREEE (reference sequence). This CDR3 contains 14 residues. The chain's CDR3 is CASSPRLATGELFF. The CDR3, as DNA: TGTGCCAGCAGCCCACGATTGGCCACCGGGGAGCTGTTTTTT.

The rearrangement links TRBV5-1 to TRBJ2-1; D is undetermined. Trimming stripped 0 bases from V and 10 bases from J, with 11 bases between. The germline CDR1 and CDR2 sequences are SGHRS and YFSETQ. CDR3 length: 13 residues. CDR3 sequence: CASSLAPPEEQFF. The CDR3 DNA reads as TGCGCCAGCAGCTTGGCTCCCCCAGAAGAGCAGTTCTTC.

This chain links TRBV28 with TRBJ1-1, with D hard to call. This CDR3 spans 12 amino acids. CDR1 and CDR2 from the germline V gene are MDHEN and SYDVKM. The V gene lost 6 bases and the J gene lost 5 bases, with 10 bases spanning the gap. CDR3 loop: CASRTPRTEAFF. The CDR3 region has the DNA TGTGCCAGCAGAACCCCGCGGACTGAAGCTTTCTTT.

V gene TRBV15 combines with J gene TRBJ2-4, with D possibly matching TRBD1 (6 bases). This CDR3 spans 15 amino acids. The germline CDR1 and CDR2 sequences are LNHNV and YYDKDF (reference sequence). Deletions cut 3 bases from V and 6 bases from J, with 15 bases between. DNA of the CDR3: TGTGCCACCAGCAGGTTCGGACAGTCTTTAAACATTCAGTACTTC. Translated, it gives CATSRFGQSLNIQYF.

V and J are TRBV5-4 and TRBJ2-3, with 10 bases aligning to TRBD2. V dropped 0 bases and J dropped 0; count of bases not matched to a gene: 1. Germline CDR1 is SGHNT and CDR2 is YYREEE (reference sequence). The CDR3 has 16 amino acids. The CDR3 loop reads CASSLATSGSTDTQYF. The CDR3, as DNA: TGTGCCAGCAGCTTGGCGACTAGCGGGAGCACAGATACGCAGTATTTT.

The V gene is TRBV5-1, the J gene TRBJ2-5, with 7 bases identical to TRBD1. The CDR3 has 15 amino acids. V shed 4 bases, J shed 5 bases, and the junction held 11 bases outside the gene matches. Germline CDR1 reads SGHRS; CDR2 reads YFSETQ. This CDR3 reads CASSVTGASEETQYF. The CDR3 DNA reads as TGCGCCAGCAGCGTCACAGGGGCCTCGGAGGAGACCCAGTACTTC.

The chain carries TRBV4-2 and TRBJ2-1; weak D call: TRBD2 (5 bases). Germline CDR1 LGHNA, CDR2 YNFKEQ. The CDR3 extends over 15 amino acids. V lost 8 bases to trimming and J lost 8 bases, with 22 bases between them. The chain's CDR3 is CASCVGVGYGDEQFF. The CDR3 DNA sequence: TGTGCCAGCTGCGTTGGGGTAGGATACGGGGATGAGCAGTTCTTC.

The chain joins TRBV5-4 to TRBJ1-1; D not certain. CDR1 is SGHNT, CDR2 YYREEE, per germline (reference sequence). The CDR3 covers 14 residues. Trimming pared 0 bases from V and 5 bases from J, leaving 11 bases between. The CDR3 DNA reads as TGTGCCAGCAGCTTGGAGGCCCAGAGGACTGAAGCTTTCTTT. It translates to CASSLEAQRTEAFF. The entire variable domain, with the rest obtained from reference TRBV5-4 and TRBJ1-1, is as follows: ETGVTQSPTHLIKTRGQQVTLRCSSQSGHNTVSWYQQALGQGPQFIFQYYREEENGRGNFPPRFSGLQFPNYSSELNVNALELDDSALYLCASSLEAQRTEAFFGQGTRLTVV.

The chain employs TRBV5-1 and TRBJ2-1, with D possibly TRBD2 on 6 matching bases. Per the germline V gene, CDR1 is SGHRS and CDR2 is YFSETQ. The CDR3 runs 14 residues. V dropped 8 bases and J dropped 5 bases, with 17 bases sitting between them. DNA for the CDR3: TGCGCCAGTTCTCCGGGACTTAGCGACAATGAGCAGTTCTTC. It codes for CASSPGLSDNEQFF.